One and the same sample provided the 21 T cell receptor beta chains below, sequenced in a study of beta chain features in type 1 diabetes. Every bit of the isolated RNA underwent reverse transcription, so sequencing read expressed TCRB transcripts. Data came from immunoSEQ multiplex PCR; TCRdb stores just in-frame clones and leaves some out. The repertoire holds some 410,000 clones, with roughly 14% as singletons. The sequencing sample was made of naive CD4+ T cells from blood. Every receptor here comes from a man aged 25 to 45 in good health.

The chain employs TRBV10-3 and TRBJ2-2; possible D gene TRBD1, 6 bases. Germline assignment: CDR1 ENHRY and CDR2 SYGVKD. Trimming cost V 6 bases and J 6 bases, with 11 bases left between them. This CDR3 region has 13 residues. The CDR3 DNA reads as TGTGCCATCAGCAGAGCAGGGGCCGGGGAGCTGTTTTTT. Amino acid sequence: CAISRAGAGELFF.

This clone was counted only a few times. V is TRBV25-1 and J is TRBJ1-1, with 7 bases aligning to TRBD1. V gave up 2 bases and J gave up 6 bases; unmatched junction bases: 9. The CDR3 runs to 15 residues. CDR1 and CDR2 (germline): MGHDK, SYGVNS. In DNA, the CDR3 is TGTGCCAGCAGTGAAAGACAGGGCTTAAACTCTGAAGCTTTCTTT. This codes for CASSERQGLNSEAFF.

A word on this clone: A far larger clone lies a single base away; this is likely a read error. The sample holds other DNA sequences that translate to the same CDR3. The V call is TRBV11-3, the J call TRBJ2-5, with unresolved D. V lost 2 bases to trimming and J lost 4 bases, with 2 bases between them. Germline values: CDR1 SGHNT, CDR2 YENEEA. The CDR3 length is 11 residues. CDR3 nucleotides: TGTGCCAGCAGCTTACGAGAGACCCAGTACTTC. Its translation is CASSLRETQYF.

The CDR3 DNA follows: TGTGCCAGCAGCCCGCCCATGAGAGATACGCAGTATTTT. Amino acid sequence: CASSPPMRDTQYF. J is TRBJ2-3 and V is TRBV7-9; no definite D call. V lost 5 bases and J lost 5, with 11 bases in between. Germline CDR1 reads SEHNR; CDR2 reads FQNEAQ (reference sequence). CDR3 length: 13 residues.

The CDR3 DNA is TGTGCCAGCAGCCAGGAAACAGGGACGGGCTACAATGAGCAGTTCTTC. Amino acid sequence: CASSQETGTGYNEQFF. The V gene is TRBV4-2, the J gene TRBJ2-1; weak D call: TRBD1 (6 bases). CDR3 size: 16 residues. Germline V CDR1 and CDR2: LGHNA, YNFKEQ. Trimming took 3 bases from V and 3 from J, leaving 15 bases between them.

In its sample, this clone was seen once. The chain recombines TRBV5-6 with TRBJ2-7, with D unresolved. Trimming removed 0 bases from V and 0 bases from J, with 13 bases in between. The CDR3 extends over 16 amino acids. Germline CDR1 reads SGHDT; CDR2 reads YYEEEE. The CDR3 coding sequence is TGTGCCAGCAGCTTGGGGGTGTGGAAGCCCTCCTACGAGCAGTACTTC. This translates into CASSLGVWKPSYEQYF.

The chain employs TRBV7-2 and TRBJ2-3; tentatively, D is TRBD2 (7 bases). With 4 bases removed from V and 2 bases from J, the gap between germline ends came to 19 bases. The CDR3 runs 17 residues. Germline V gene lookup returns CDR1 SGHTA and CDR2 FQGNSA. CDR3 residues: CASSSPLGGGLTDTQYF. The CDR3 DNA sequence: TGTGCCAGCAGCTCCCCCCTAGGGGGAGGGCTCACAGATACGCAGTATTTT.

The V gene is TRBV13, the J gene TRBJ2-1; no definite D call. CDR1 is PRHDT, CDR2 FYEKMQ, per germline (reference sequence). V lost 1 base, J lost 1 base, and 8 bases lay in between. CDR3 size: 15 residues. The CDR3, as DNA: TGTGCCAGCAGCTTAGTCGGGCGGTCCTACAATGAGCAGTTCTTC. Its translation: CASSLVGRSYNEQFF.

The sample holds a few counts of this clone. This chain joins TRBV15 and TRBJ2-1; D is tentatively TRBD1 or TRBD2 (6 bases each). The CDR3 consists of 14 residues. Trimming cost V 7 bases and J 2 bases, with 12 bases left between them. Per germline, CDR1 LNHNV and CDR2 YYDKDF (reference sequence). Here the CDR3 DNA reads TGTGCCACCATGTCGGGGGCGCCCTACAATGAGCAGTTCTTC. It yields the protein CATMSGAPYNEQFF.

The table lists this clone with a few counts. The chain joins TRBV30 to TRBJ2-7; D might be TRBD2 (6 bases). The CDR3 extends over 13 amino acids. V gave up 3 bases and J gave up 4 bases, with 13 bases separating them. The V gene's germline CDR1 is GTSNPN and CDR2 SVGIG (reference sequence). This CDR3 is CAWRAGLGYEQYV. The CDR3 nucleotides are TGTGCCTGGAGGGCGGGGCTGGGGTACGAGCAGTACGTC.

This clone was found a few times. This sequence joins TRBV5-4 and TRBJ2-7; TRBD2 might be the D (7 bases). The CDR3 runs to 16 residues. V dropped 4 bases and J dropped 3 bases, with 20 bases sitting between them. Germline V CDR1 and CDR2: SGHNT, YYREEE (reference sequence). The DNA for the CDR3 is TGTGCCAGCAGCACTGGGGGGCAGGGACTACTCTACGAGCAGTACTTC. Translation gives CASSTGGQGLLYEQYF.

This clone was seen a handful of times. The chain couples TRBV2 to TRBJ2-1, with TRBD2 identical over 10 bases. Germline V gene sequence: CDR1 SNHLY, CDR2 FYNNEI. J was trimmed by 11 bases and V by 3 bases; bases with no gene match: 7. This CDR3 spans 14 amino acids. The DNA of the CDR3 is TGTGCCAGCAGTGAGATCAGGACTAGCGGCAAGCAGTTCTTC. Protein: CASSEIRTSGKQFF. Looking up the rest from reference TRBV2 and TRBJ2-1 gives the full variable domain: EPEVTQTPSHQVTQMGQEVILRCVPISNHLYFYWYRQILGQKVEFLVSFYNNEISEKSEIFDDQFSVERPDGSNFTLKIRSTKLEDSAMYFCASSEIRTSGKQFFGPGTRLTVL.

The genes are TRBV11-2 and TRBJ1-1; D unresolved. From germline, CDR1 is SGHAT and CDR2 FQNNGV. Trimming shortened V by 6 bases and J by 5 bases, and 16 bases separated the two germline ends. The CDR3 has 14 residues. This CDR3 is CASSNKEGLTEAFF. The DNA for the CDR3 is TGTGCCAGCAGTAACAAGGAAGGACTGACTGAAGCTTTCTTT.

This clone was seen more than once but under ten times. The chain joins TRBV5-4 to TRBJ1-2, with unresolved D. The CDR3 totals 14 residues. Germline V gene lookup returns CDR1 SGHNT and CDR2 YYREEE (reference sequence). The germline V and J ends were trimmed by 3 bases and 5 bases, with 14 bases remaining between them. The CDR3 here is CASSSTRSKYGYTF. The CDR3, as DNA: TGTGCCAGCAGCTCCACGAGGAGCAAATATGGCTACACCTTC. The full variable domain, with the rest looked up from reference TRBV5-4 and TRBJ1-2, is ETGVTQSPTHLIKTRGQQVTLRCSSQSGHNTVSWYQQALGQGPQFIFQYYREEENGRGNFPPRFSGLQFPNYSSELNVNALELDDSALYLCASSSTRSKYGYTFGSGTRLTVV.

This clone has just a few counts. The chain has TRBV21-1 and TRBJ2-3; TRBD1, the D gene given by the table, was not confirmed from the DNA. TRBV21-1 is an annotated pseudogene. The CDR3 runs to 18 residues. CDR3 sequence reads: CASSKVGTGPTSTDTQYF. CDR3 bases: TGTGCCAGCAGCAAAGTAGGGACAGGGCCTACTAGCACAGATACGCAGTATTTT.

The chain carries TRBV14 and TRBJ2-5; D is undetermined. Looked up from germline, CDR1 is SGHDN and CDR2 is FVKESK. Trimming shortened V by 2 bases and J by 4 bases, and 14 bases separated the two germline ends. This CDR3 spans 15 amino acids. CDR3 nucleotide sequence: TGTGCCAGCAGCCAACTTTTGGTGGGCTCAGAGACCCAGTACTTC. Encoded protein: CASSQLLVGSETQYF.

As to this clone: One end of the junction fails to match germline, which may point to a read error. The V and J genes are TRBV30 and TRBJ2-1; D possibly corresponds to TRBD1 (7 bases). Germline V gives CDR1 GTSNPN, CDR2 SVGIG (reference sequence). The CDR3 consists of 8 residues. CDR3 region: CASDREVF. CDR3 nucleotide sequence: TGTGCCTCTGACAGGGAGGTCTTC.

In this sample, this clone turned up a few times. Other nucleotide sequences in the sample specify the same CDR3. V is TRBV9 and J is TRBJ2-2; 9 bases align to TRBD1. The CDR3 consists of 15 residues. Per the germline V gene, CDR1 is SGDLS and CDR2 is YYNGEE. V trimming: 7 bases; J trimming: 4 bases; junction bases outside the gene matches: 8. CDR3 DNA sequence: TGTGCCAGCGACCGGACAGGGGCGCTCACCGGGGAGCTGTTTTTT. It is translated as CASDRTGALTGELFF. Looking up the rest from reference TRBV9 and TRBJ2-2 gives the full variable domain: DSGVTQTPKHLITATGQRVTLRCSPRSGDLSVYWYQQSLDQGLQFLIQYYNGEERAKGNILERFSAQQFPDLHSELNLSSLELGDSALYFCASDRTGALTGELFFGEGSRLTVL.

In regard to this clone: The same CDR3 is also encoded by other DNA sequences in this sample. The chain has TRBV5-1 and TRBJ2-5; D uncertain. The V and J ends lost 2 bases and 1 base respectively, with 9 bases between them. The CDR3 runs 14 residues. Germline V lookup: CDR1 SGHRS, CDR2 YFSETQ. CDR3 amino acids: CASSLTGSQETQYF. Written as DNA, the CDR3 is TGCGCCAGCAGCTTAACTGGCTCCCAAGAGACCCAGTACTTC.

This clone was counted between two and nine times. The chain employs TRBV11-2 and TRBJ2-5; no reliable D call. V lost 6 bases to trimming and J lost 5 bases, with 16 bases between them. CDR3 length: 14 residues. Germline CDR1 and CDR2: SGHAT and FQNNGV. The CDR3 DNA sequence: TGTGCCAGCAGATCGATCGGTGTTCCGGAGACCCAGTACTTC. It yields the protein CASRSIGVPETQYF.

The rearrangement links TRBV10-3 to TRBJ2-5; 11 bases are shared with TRBD2. There are 15 residues in the CDR3. With V trimmed by 10 bases and J by 7 bases, 14 bases remained unmatched. CDR1 ENHRY and CDR2 SYGVKD come from the germline V gene. Written as DNA, the CDR3 is TGTGCCACCGGGAGACTAGCGGGGACAGAAGGGACCCAGTACTTC. This sequence encodes CATGRLAGTEGTQYF.